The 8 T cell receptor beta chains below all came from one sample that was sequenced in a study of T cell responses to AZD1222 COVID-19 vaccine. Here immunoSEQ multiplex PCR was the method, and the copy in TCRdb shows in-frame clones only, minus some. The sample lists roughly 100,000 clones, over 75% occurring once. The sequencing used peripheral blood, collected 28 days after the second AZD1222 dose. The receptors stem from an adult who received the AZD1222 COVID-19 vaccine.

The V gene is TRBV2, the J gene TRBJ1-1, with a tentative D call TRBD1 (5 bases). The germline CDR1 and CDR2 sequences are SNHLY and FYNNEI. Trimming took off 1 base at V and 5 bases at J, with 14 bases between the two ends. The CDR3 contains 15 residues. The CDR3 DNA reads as TGTGCCAGCAGTGAAGAGGGCAGCGGGGGAACTGAAGCTTTCTTT. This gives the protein CASSEEGSGGTEAFF.

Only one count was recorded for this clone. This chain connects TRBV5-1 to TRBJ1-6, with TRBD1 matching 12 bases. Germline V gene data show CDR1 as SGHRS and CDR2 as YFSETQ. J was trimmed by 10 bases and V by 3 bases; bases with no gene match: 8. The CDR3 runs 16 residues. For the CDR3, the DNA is TGCGCCAGCAGCTCGGGACAGGGGGCAGGTGGATCACCCCTCCACTTT. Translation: CASSSGQGAGGSPLHF. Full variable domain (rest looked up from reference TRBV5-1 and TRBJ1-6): KAGVTQTPRYLIKTRGQQVTLSCSPISGHRSVSWYQQTPGQGLQFLFEYFSETQRNKGNFPGRFSGRQFSNSRSEMNVSTLELGDSALYLCASSSGQGAGGSPLHFGNGTRLTVT.

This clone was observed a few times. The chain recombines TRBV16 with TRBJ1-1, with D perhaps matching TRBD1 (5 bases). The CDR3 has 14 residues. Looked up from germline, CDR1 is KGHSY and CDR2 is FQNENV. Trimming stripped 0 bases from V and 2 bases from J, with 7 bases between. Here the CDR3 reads CASSQSGGNTEAFF. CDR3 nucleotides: TGTGCCAGCAGCCAATCGGGGGGTAACACTGAAGCTTTCTTT.

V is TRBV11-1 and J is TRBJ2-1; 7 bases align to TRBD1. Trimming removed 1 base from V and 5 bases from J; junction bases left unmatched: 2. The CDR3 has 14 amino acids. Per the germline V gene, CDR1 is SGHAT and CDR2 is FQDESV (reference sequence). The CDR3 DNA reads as TGTGCCAGCAGCTTAGAGGGACAGCACAATGAGCAGTTCTTC. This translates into CASSLEGQHNEQFF.

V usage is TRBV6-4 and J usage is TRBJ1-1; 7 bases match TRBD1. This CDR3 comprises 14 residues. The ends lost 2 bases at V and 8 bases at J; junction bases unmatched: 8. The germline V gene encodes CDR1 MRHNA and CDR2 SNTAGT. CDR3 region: CASSDDGTTGEAFF. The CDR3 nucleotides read TGTGCCAGCAGTGACGATGGAACGACAGGGGAAGCTTTCTTT.

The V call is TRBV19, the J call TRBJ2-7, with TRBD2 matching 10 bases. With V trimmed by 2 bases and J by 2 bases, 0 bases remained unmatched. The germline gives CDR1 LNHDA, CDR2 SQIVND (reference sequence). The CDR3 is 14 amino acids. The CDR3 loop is CASSILAGAYEQYF. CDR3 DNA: TGTGCCAGTAGTATACTAGCGGGAGCCTACGAGCAGTACTTC.

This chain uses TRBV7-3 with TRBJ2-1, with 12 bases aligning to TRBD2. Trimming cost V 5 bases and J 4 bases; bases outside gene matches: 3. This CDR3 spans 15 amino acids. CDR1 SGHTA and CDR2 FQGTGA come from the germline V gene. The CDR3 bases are TGTGCCAGCAGCGAGGGGACTAGCGGGTACAATGAGCAGTTCTTC. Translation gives CASSEGTSGYNEQFF.

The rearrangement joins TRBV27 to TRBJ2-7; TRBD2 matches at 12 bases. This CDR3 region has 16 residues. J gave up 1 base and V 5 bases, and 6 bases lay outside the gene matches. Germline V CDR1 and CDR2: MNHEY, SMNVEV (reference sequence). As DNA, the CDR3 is TGTGCCAGCAGTCAAATACTAGCGGGAGGATCCTACGAGCAGTACTTC. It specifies CASSQILAGGSYEQYF.